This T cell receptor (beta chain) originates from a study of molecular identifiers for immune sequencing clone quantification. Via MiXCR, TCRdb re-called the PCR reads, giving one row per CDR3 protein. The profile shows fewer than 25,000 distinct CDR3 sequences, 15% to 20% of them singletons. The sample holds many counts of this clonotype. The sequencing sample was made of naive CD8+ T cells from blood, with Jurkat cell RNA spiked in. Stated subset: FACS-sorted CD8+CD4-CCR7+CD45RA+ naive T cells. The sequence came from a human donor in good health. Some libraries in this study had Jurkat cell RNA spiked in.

CDR3 nucleotide sequence: TGCGCCAGCAGCTTGGAAGGGGGTCCCTACAATGAGCAGTTCTTC. This sequence encodes CASSLEGGPYNEQFF. The chain uses TRBV5-1 and TRBJ2-1; tentatively, D is TRBD1 (6 bases). Germline assignment: CDR1 SGHRS and CDR2 YFSETQ. The CDR3 consists of 15 residues. The V gene lost 0 bases and the J gene lost 2 bases, with 9 bases spanning the gap.